Described below is a single TCR beta chain sequence and its context. Germline V gene lookup returns CDR1 SGHRS and CDR2 YFSETQ. The CDR3 extends over 14 amino acids. Trimming stripped 4 bases from V and 1 base from J, with 9 bases between. These data originate in a study of blood T cell repertoires in COVID-19. Assay used: immunoSEQ multiplex PCR; TCRdb lists only in-frame clones, some missing. Of under 400,000 clones in the sample, around 90% are singletons; the top ten hold about 7%. The sequencing sample was made of peripheral blood. This receptor was identified in a man aged 18 to 30 with active or convalescent COVID-19. The V gene is TRBV5-1, the J gene TRBJ1-3; D might be TRBD1 (6 bases). Here the CDR3 reads CASSVTGSGNTIYF. In DNA, the CDR3 is TGCGCCAGCAGCGTTACAGGGTCTGGAAACACCATATATTTT.